These 14 T cell receptor beta chains were sequenced from one sample in a study of OX40 agonist ivuxolimab in advanced cancers. Profiling relied on immunoSEQ multiplex PCR, and the TCRdb table lists in-frame clones only, not all of them. The table has 14,000 or so clones, approximately 80% seen once. The material sequenced was CD4+ or CD8+ T cells sorted from blood, taken in a trial of the OX40 agonist ivuxolimab. The receptors here all came from an adult with an advanced solid tumor such as melanoma, head and neck, liver or kidney cancer.

The genes are TRBV4-1 and TRBJ2-7; tentatively, D is TRBD1 (5 bases). Trimming removed 0 bases at V and 4 bases at J, with 13 bases between. This CDR3 has 15 amino acids. Germline V CDR1 and CDR2: MGHRA, YSYEKL. The CDR3 bases are TGCGCCAGCAGCCAAGATTCCAGCAGGGTATACGAGCAGTACTTC. Translating gives CASSQDSSRVYEQYF.

This chain joins TRBV4-3 and TRBJ1-5; no definite D call. The CDR3 covers 15 residues. Looked up from germline, CDR1 is LGHNA and CDR2 is YSLEER. Trimming pared 3 bases from V and 2 bases from J, leaving 11 bases between. The CDR3 nucleotides read TGCGCCAGCAGCCATGCCTTCGCTGGCAATCAGCCCCAGCATTTT. Protein: CASSHAFAGNQPQHF.

Concerning this clone: A junction boundary mismatches the germline segment, possibly from a read error. This chain uses TRBV13 with TRBJ2-3; 12 nucleotides line up with TRBD2. Germline V gene sequence: CDR1 PRHDT, CDR2 FYEKMQ (reference sequence). The CDR3 covers 15 residues. The DNA for the CDR3 is TGTGCCAGCAGCCTAGGGACTAGCGGGTATGGTACGCAGTATTTT. This encodes CASSLGTSGYGTQYF.

V gene TRBV11-2 combines with J gene TRBJ2-7; 7 bases are shared with TRBD1. The CDR3 sequence is 15 residues long. Germline V gene lookup returns CDR1 SGHAT and CDR2 FQNNGV. The junction had 2 bases not matched to a gene; V was cut back by 0 bases and J by 0 bases. Here the CDR3 reads CASSLETGASYEQYF. CDR3 DNA sequence: TGTGCCAGCAGCTTAGAAACAGGGGCCTCCTACGAGCAGTACTTC.

The CDR3 protein is CASSSPGSGDSRETQYF. The CDR3 DNA is TGTGCCAGCAGCTCACCGGGGAGCGGGGACTCCAGAGAGACCCAGTACTTC. The chain couples TRBV9 to TRBJ2-5, with TRBD2 identical over 7 bases. This CDR3 comprises 17 residues. The J segment lost 4 bases and the V segment lost 4 bases, leaving 16 bases of the junction unmatched. Per the germline V gene, CDR1 is SGDLS and CDR2 is YYNGEE.

J is TRBJ2-1 and V is TRBV6-6, with TRBD2 matching 10 bases. The junction had 5 bases not matched to a gene; V was cut back by 6 bases and J by 3 bases. Germline CDR1 and CDR2: MNHNY and SVGAGI (reference sequence). The CDR3 covers 15 residues. The CDR3 bases are TGTGCCAGCAGCGCTTTAGCGGGGGGCTACAATGAGCAGTTCTTC. This encodes CASSALAGGYNEQFF.

The chain carries TRBV5-4 and TRBJ1-5; no firm D call. Germline CDR1 SGHNT, CDR2 YYREEE (reference sequence). V lost 2 bases, J lost 5 bases, and 11 bases lay in between. The CDR3 runs 14 residues. CDR3 amino acids: CASSFFGFDQPQHF. The CDR3 coding sequence is TGTGCCAGCAGCTTCTTTGGGTTTGATCAGCCCCAGCATTTT.

This chain connects TRBV2 to TRBJ1-5; D is undetermined. The CDR3 is 13 residues long. V lost 8 bases to trimming and J lost 3 bases, with 11 bases between them. Germline V gives CDR1 SNHLY, CDR2 FYNNEI. Here the CDR3 reads CASGRESNQPQHF. The CDR3 DNA is TGTGCCAGCGGGCGGGAGTCCAATCAGCCCCAGCATTTT.

The rearrangement uses TRBV11-1 and TRBJ2-1, with D tentatively TRBD1 (5 bases). V gave up 5 bases and J gave up 4 bases, with 18 bases separating them. Germline-derived CDR1 and CDR2 are SGHAT and FQDESV (reference sequence). This CDR3 region has 16 residues. The CDR3 reads CASSHSGAGRYNEQFF. CDR3 in DNA: TGTGCCAGCAGCCACAGTGGGGCAGGGCGGTACAATGAGCAGTTCTTC.

V and J are TRBV5-1 and TRBJ2-5; 9 positions agree with TRBD1. The better agreement between TRBJ2-7 and the DNA end casts doubt on the J call. The V gene's germline CDR1 is SGHRS and CDR2 YFSETQ. This CDR3 has 16 residues. In nucleotides, the CDR3 is TGCGCCAGCAGCACGGGACAGGGCCTACTCTCCTACGAGCAGTACTTC. Amino acid sequence: CASSTGQGLLSYEQYF.

This clone was recorded once. This rearrangement joins TRBV6-5 to TRBJ2-7; D remains ambiguous. The CDR3 is made up of 12 amino acids. Between the trimmed V and J ends, which lost 2 bases and 5 bases, there was a span of 7 bases. The V gene's germline CDR1 is MNHEY and CDR2 SVGAGI. The CDR3 loop is CASSYPRHEQYF. DNA of the CDR3: TGTGCCAGCAGTTACCCGAGACACGAGCAGTACTTC.

This clone was seen only a few times. V usage is TRBV18 and J usage is TRBJ1-5; D remains unclear. CDR1 and CDR2 (germline): KGHSH, LQKENI. The CDR3 is 14 residues long. V was trimmed by 2 bases and J by 5 bases, leaving 10 bases between them. CDR3 sequence reads: CASSPKGYDQPQHF. Here the CDR3 DNA reads TGTGCCAGCTCACCAAAAGGGTATGATCAGCCCCAGCATTTT.

The J gene is TRBJ2-3, the V gene TRBV4-1; 10 nucleotides line up with TRBD2. The ends lost 1 base at V and 2 bases at J; junction bases unmatched: 15. Germline V gene lookup returns CDR1 MGHRA and CDR2 YSYEKL. CDR3 size: 20 residues. Here the CDR3 DNA reads TGCGCCAGCAGCCAAGTCATAGTGTCCAGCGGGGGGGGAGTCACAGATACGCAGTATTTT. It specifies CASSQVIVSSGGGVTDTQYF.

This clone was seen a few times. The chain couples TRBV5-6 to TRBJ2-7, with 7 bases lining up with TRBD2. The V and J ends lost 0 bases and 7 bases, in that order; junction bases with no gene match: 7. The CDR3 is made up of 14 amino acids. CDR1 and CDR2 (germline): SGHDT, YYEEEE. CDR3 in DNA: TGTGCCAGCAGCTTGGCCAGGGAGGGGTGGGAGCAGTACTTC. It encodes CASSLAREGWEQYF.